What follows are 23 T cell receptor beta chains derived from one specimen sequenced in a study of radiation and T cells in renal cell carcinoma. TCRdb keeps only in-frame clones here, not all; method: immunoSEQ multiplex PCR. Of approximately 86,000 clones in the sample, around four fifths are singletons; the top ten hold just under 9.5%. Stated time point: blood 4 weeks post-SBRT, at nephrectomy. Indicated treatment: 15 Gy SBRT to primary tumor, nephrectomy 4 weeks later. The starting material was blood, obtained from a patient whose treatment included radiotherapy and nephrectomy. All receptors come from a man aged 50-59 years with renal cell carcinoma.

The V and J genes are TRBV6-6 and TRBJ1-5, with 7 bases matching TRBD1. The CDR3 consists of 14 residues. Germline V gene sequence: CDR1 MNHNY, CDR2 SVGAGI (reference sequence). The V and J ends lost 8 bases and 2 bases, in that order; junction bases with no gene match: 6. The CDR3 reads CASSGGTGNQPQHF. CDR3 nucleotide sequence: TGTGCCAGCTCAGGGGGGACGGGCAATCAGCCCCAGCATTTT.

The genes are TRBV18 and TRBJ2-5; no reliable D call. CDR3 length: 12 amino acids. CDR1 and CDR2 (germline): KGHSH, LQKENI. Trimming cost V 0 bases and J 2 bases, with 1 base left between them. The CDR3 DNA reads as TGTGCCAGCTCACCACCTCAAGAGACCCAGTACTTC. Amino acids: CASSPPQETQYF.

The chain recombines TRBV6-5 with TRBJ1-1; 9 nucleotides line up with TRBD1. The length of the CDR3 is 12 residues. Germline values: CDR1 MNHEY, CDR2 SVGAGI. The V gene end was trimmed by 6 bases and the J gene end by 9 bases; junction bases not matched to a gene: 5. This chain's CDR3 is CASSPDRGKAFF. In DNA, the CDR3 is TGTGCCAGCAGCCCGGACAGGGGAAAAGCTTTCTTT.

This chain joins TRBV4-3 and TRBJ1-1; D is unclear. With 5 bases removed from V and 5 bases from J, the gap between germline ends came to 12 bases. CDR3 length: 13 amino acids. In germline, CDR1 is LGHNA, CDR2 YSLEER. The CDR3 region is CASSSTGWTEAFF. The CDR3 region has the DNA TGCGCCAGCAGCTCGACCGGGTGGACTGAAGCTTTCTTT.

Only a few counts were recorded for this clone. The rearrangement joins TRBV23-1 to TRBJ1-6, with a possible D match to TRBD1 (5 bases). TRBV23-1 qualifies as an ORF whose function is uncertain. CDR3 length: 16 amino acids. Trimming cost V 6 bases and J 7 bases, with 19 bases left between them. The DNA for the CDR3 is TGCGCCAGCAGCTCAACACCGGACATCTCAAATTCACCCCTCCACTTT. As protein: CASSSTPDISNSPLHF.

The count of this clone is one. V usage is TRBV15 and J usage is TRBJ2-1; D is unresolved. In germline, CDR1 is LNHNV, CDR2 YYDKDF (reference sequence). V lost 0 bases and J 12 bases, leaving 12 bases between the germline ends. The CDR3 length is 13 residues. The CDR3 protein is CATSRDRPTAQFF. The CDR3 DNA sequence: TGTGCCACCAGCAGAGATCGCCCCACAGCGCAGTTCTTC.

The chain couples TRBV5-4 to TRBJ2-7, with D possibly TRBD2 on 6 matching bases. The CDR3 extends over 18 amino acids. Germline V lookup: CDR1 SGHNT, CDR2 YYREEE (reference sequence). Trimming pared 3 bases from V and 4 bases from J, leaving 26 bases between. The CDR3, as DNA: TGTGCCAGCAGCTCGCGGGGAGGATTAGACCGGTGGACTTACGAGCAGTACTTC. This translates into CASSSRGGLDRWTYEQYF. The full variable domain, with the rest looked up from reference TRBV5-4 and TRBJ2-7, is ETGVTQSPTHLIKTRGQQVTLRCSSQSGHNTVSWYQQALGQGPQFIFQYYREEENGRGNFPPRFSGLQFPNYSSELNVNALELDDSALYLCASSSRGGLDRWTYEQYFGPGTRLTVT.

This chain uses TRBV18 with TRBJ2-4, with 7 bases fitting TRBD1. Germline CDR1 KGHSH, CDR2 LQKENI. The CDR3 runs to 15 residues. V was clipped by 2 bases and J by 6 bases; unmatched bases: 7. The CDR3 nucleotides are TGTGCCAGCTCACCATCCGCTAGGGGGCTAAACATTCAGTACTTC. As protein: CASSPSARGLNIQYF. Using reference TRBV18 and TRBJ2-4 for the parts outside the CDR3, the full variable domain is NAGVMQNPRHLVRRRGQEARLRCSPMKGHSHVYWYRQLPEEGLKFMVYLQKENIIDESGMPKERFSAEFPKEGPSILRIQQVVRGDSAAYFCASSPSARGLNIQYFGAGTRLSVL.

The chain carries TRBV7-9 and TRBJ2-7, with D perhaps TRBD2 (6 bases). Germline loops: CDR1 SEHNR, CDR2 FQNEAQ (reference sequence). V gave up 5 bases and J gave up 4 bases, with 15 bases separating them. CDR3 size: 14 residues. The CDR3 DNA reads as TGTGCCAGCAGCCTTTCCGGGGGATCTTACGAGCAGTACTTC. The encoded protein is CASSLSGGSYEQYF.

V is TRBV10-3 and J is TRBJ2-3; D might be TRBD1 or TRBD2, each matching 5 bases. The germline CDR1 and CDR2 sequences are ENHRY and SYGVKD. The CDR3 runs to 15 residues. V was trimmed by 0 bases and J by 2 bases, leaving 9 bases between them. DNA of the CDR3: TGTGCCATCAGTGAGTCGACAGACTACACAGATACGCAGTATTTT. Translating gives CAISESTDYTDTQYF.

CDR3 region: CASSVREGPPFTDTQYF. DNA of the CDR3: TGTGCCAGCAGCGTGCGGGAGGGCCCTCCGTTCACAGATACGCAGTATTTT. The chain carries TRBV9 and TRBJ2-3, with 9 positions matching TRBD2. Germline V lookup: CDR1 SGDLS, CDR2 YYNGEE. V was pared by 2 bases and J by 2 bases, with 9 bases of the junction left unmatched. This CDR3 has 17 residues.

The rearrangement uses TRBV7-3 and TRBJ2-1; 12 bases map to TRBD2. The CDR3 has 16 amino acids. V dropped 8 bases and J dropped 3; count of bases not matched to a gene: 8. Per germline, CDR1 SGHTA and CDR2 FQGTGA. CDR3 amino acids: CASALAGGENYNEQFF. CDR3 DNA sequence: TGTGCCAGCGCTCTAGCGGGAGGGGAGAACTACAATGAGCAGTTCTTC.

This clone was counted a few times. V and J are TRBV7-9 and TRBJ1-4, with TRBD1 identical over 7 bases. V lost 5 bases to trimming and J lost 8 bases; unmatched junction nucleotides: 11. The CDR3 totals 15 residues. Germline assignment: CDR1 SEHNR and CDR2 FQNEAQ (reference sequence). CDR3 nucleotides: TGTGCCAGCAGCAGATCACAGGGGATCGAAGAAAAACTGTTTTTT. Amino acid sequence: CASSRSQGIEEKLFF. Full variable domain (rest looked up from reference TRBV7-9 and TRBJ1-4): DTGVSQNPRHKITKRGQNVTFRCDPISEHNRLYWYRQTLGQGPEFLTYFQNEAQLEKSRLLSDRFSAERPKGSFSTLEIQRTEQGDSAMYLCASSRSQGIEEKLFFGSGTQLSVL.

The chain is built from TRBV28 and TRBJ2-7; 7 positions match TRBD1. The CDR3 is 18 amino acids. With V trimmed by 4 bases and J by 2 bases, 17 bases remained unmatched. CDR1 is MDHEN, CDR2 SYDVKM, per germline. CDR3 region: CASSSIQTLPGQPYEQYF. DNA for the CDR3: TGTGCCAGCAGTTCCATCCAGACCTTACCGGGACAGCCCTACGAGCAGTACTTC.

The gene calls are TRBV27 and TRBJ1-3; 10 bases agree with TRBD1. V lost 4 bases and J lost 3; bases outside the gene matches: 6. The CDR3 sequence is 16 residues long. CDR1 is MNHEY, CDR2 SMNVEV, per germline (reference sequence). The CDR3 is CASSSWTGGGGNTIYF. The DNA of the CDR3 is TGTGCCAGCAGTTCCTGGACAGGGGGAGGTGGAAACACCATATATTTT.

This rearrangement joins TRBV30 to TRBJ1-6, with D possibly TRBD1 on 5 matching bases. This CDR3 contains 13 residues. V lost 0 bases and J lost 7, with 7 bases in between. Per germline, CDR1 GTSNPN and CDR2 SVGIG (reference sequence). The CDR3: CAWSVRGNSPLHF. In nucleotides, the CDR3 is TGTGCCTGGAGTGTACGGGGGAATTCACCCCTCCACTTT. Based on the CDR3 plus reference TRBV30 and TRBJ1-6, the full variable domain is SQTIHQWPATLVQPVGSPLSLECTVEGTSNPNLYWYRQAAGRGLQLLFYSVGIGQISSEVPQNLSASRPQDRQFILSSKKLLLSDSGFYLCAWSVRGNSPLHFGNGTRLTVT.

This chain joins TRBV2 and TRBJ2-2; maybe TRBD1 (5 bases). From germline, CDR1 is SNHLY and CDR2 FYNNEI. The CDR3 has 16 residues. Trimming removed 6 bases at V and 1 base at J, with 15 bases between. The chain's CDR3 is CASSRFSQGNTGELFF. In nucleotides, the CDR3 is TGTGCCAGCAGCAGGTTTAGTCAGGGGAACACCGGGGAGCTGTTTTTT.

The chain combines TRBV6-1 with TRBJ1-6; D not certain. The CDR3 has 14 residues. The ends were cut back, 8 bases at V and 7 bases at J, with 15 bases in the middle. Germline values: CDR1 MNHNS, CDR2 SASEGT. CDR3 nucleotide sequence: TGTGCCAGCGAGAAAGGGAATACGAATTCACCCCTCCACTTT. Its translation: CASEKGNTNSPLHF.

The gene calls are TRBV7-9 and TRBJ1-2, with D perhaps matching TRBD1 (5 bases). This CDR3 contains 14 residues. CDR1 and CDR2 (germline): SEHNR, FQNEAQ (reference sequence). Trimming stripped 1 base from V and 4 bases from J, with 10 bases between. The chain's CDR3 is CASSLVGGSYGYTF. The CDR3 bases are TGTGCCAGCAGCTTAGTTGGGGGGTCCTATGGCTACACCTTC.

This rearrangement joins TRBV19 to TRBJ1-5; 8 positions match TRBD1. V gave up 3 bases and J gave up 6 bases; unmatched junction bases: 4. CDR3 length equals 14 residues. The germline V gene encodes CDR1 LNHDA and CDR2 SQIVND (reference sequence). DNA for the CDR3: TGTGCCAGTAGTATTTCAGGGGGCCGTCAGCCCCAGCATTTT. This sequence encodes CASSISGGRQPQHF.

The V gene is TRBV6-5, the J gene TRBJ2-2; TRBD1 aligns across 8 bases. Germline CDR1 reads MNHEY; CDR2 reads SVGAGI. V lost 2 bases, J lost 5 bases, and 4 bases stayed unmatched. CDR3 length: 15 amino acids. The CDR3 region has the DNA TGTGCCAGCAGTTACCAGGGGGCGGCTACCGGGGAGCTGTTTTTT. Encoded protein: CASSYQGAATGELFF.

This chain links TRBV7-2 with TRBJ2-5; D gene ambiguous. V was pared by 5 bases and J by 5 bases, with 12 bases between. CDR3 size: 13 residues. In germline, CDR1 is SGHTA, CDR2 FQGNSA. The CDR3 DNA reads TGTGCCAGCAGCGACCCTTTCCGGGAGACCCAGTACTTC. Residues: CASSDPFRETQYF.

This chain links TRBV5-1 with TRBJ2-1, with D perhaps TRBD2 (6 bases). The CDR3 has 14 amino acids. The germline CDR1 and CDR2 sequences are SGHRS and YFSETQ. Trimming left V 7 bases short and J 4 bases short, with 15 bases between. The CDR3 loop reads CASRDSSPYNEQFF. CDR3 bases: TGCGCCAGCCGGGACTCGTCGCCTTACAATGAGCAGTTCTTC.